The sequence of this T cell receptor (beta chain) was determined in a study of T cell changes during pregnancy in multiple sclerosis. Data came from immunoSEQ multiplex PCR; TCRdb stores just in-frame clones and leaves some out. The table lists around 36,000 clones, over 85% of them singletons. CDR1 is GTSNPN, CDR2 SVGIG, per germline (reference sequence). With 1 base clipped from V and 5 bases from J, the junction kept 6 bases outside the gene matches. This CDR3 is 14 amino acids long. The sample consisted of peripheral blood, taken before pregnancy. This TCR was sampled from a female donor with multiple sclerosis, enrolled in a pregnancy study. The gene calls are TRBV30 and TRBJ1-2; 8 bases are a match to TRBD1. CDR3 nucleotides: TGTGCCTGGAGTGAAGGCAGGGGGCGGTATGGCTACACCTTC. This encodes CAWSEGRGRYGYTF.